This T cell receptor (beta chain) was found in a study of patients and donors after allogeneic stem cell transplantation (dated by TCRdb to 2019 to 2021). The library was produced with RT-PCR. Instrument on record: NextSeq 550. TCRdb's own reprocessing of the public reads used fastp at Q25 and MiXCR and kept productive beta chains. When rows share a CDR3 protein, they turn into one entry using the most common DNA and genes. This sample comprises hundreds of thousands of distinct CDR3 sequences, around 16% of them detected only once. Roughly 7% of the sample rests with the top ten. Via the germline V gene, CDR1 is MGHRA and CDR2 YSYEKL. The CDR3 sequence holds 14 residues, the cysteine and phenylalanine included. The CDR3 DNA has 42 bases and is translated from base 1. Trimming costs V 4 bases and J 5 bases, and their ends lie 14 bases apart. On this clonotype: What this receptor recognizes is not known. No qualities accompany the bases; no much larger clone lies one base away.

The rearrangement combines TRBV4-1 with TRBJ2-5; matching of 8 bases hints at TRBD2 as the D gene. The sequencing sample was made of blood, either unsorted or a sorted T cell fraction (not recorded which). The receptor was derived from a human donor who was either an allogeneic HSCT recipient or a stem cell or donor lymphocyte infusion donor (not recorded which). It is not recorded whose cells these are; they may come from a transplant donor. The base sequence is TGCGCCAGCAGCCCCCGGGAGGGGGCGGAGACCCAGTACTTC. It codes for CASSPREGAETQYF.